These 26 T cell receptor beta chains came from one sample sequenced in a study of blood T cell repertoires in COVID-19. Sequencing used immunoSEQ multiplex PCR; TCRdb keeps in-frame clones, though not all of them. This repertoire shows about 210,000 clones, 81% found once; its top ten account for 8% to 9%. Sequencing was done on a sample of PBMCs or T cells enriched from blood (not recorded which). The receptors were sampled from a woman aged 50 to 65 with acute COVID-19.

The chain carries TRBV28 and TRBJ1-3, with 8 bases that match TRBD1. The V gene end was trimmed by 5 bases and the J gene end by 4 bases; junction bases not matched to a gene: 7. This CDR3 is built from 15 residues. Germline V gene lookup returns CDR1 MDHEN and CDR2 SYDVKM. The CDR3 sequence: CASSNQGAEGNTIYF. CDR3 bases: TGTGCCAGCAGTAACCAGGGGGCGGAAGGAAACACCATATATTTT.

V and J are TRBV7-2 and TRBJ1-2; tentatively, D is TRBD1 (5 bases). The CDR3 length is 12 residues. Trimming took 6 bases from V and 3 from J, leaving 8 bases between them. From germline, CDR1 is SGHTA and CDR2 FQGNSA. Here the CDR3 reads CASRGGDYGYTF. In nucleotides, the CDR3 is TGTGCCAGCAGGGGGGGGGACTATGGCTACACCTTC. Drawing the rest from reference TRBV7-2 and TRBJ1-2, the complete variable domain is GAGVSQSPSNKVTEKGKDVELRCDPISGHTALYWYRQSLGQGLEFLIYFQGNSAPDKSGLPSDRFSAERTGGSVSTLTIQRTQQEDSAVYLCASRGGDYGYTFGSGTRLTVV.

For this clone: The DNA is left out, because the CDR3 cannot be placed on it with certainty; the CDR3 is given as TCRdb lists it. CDR3 residues: CASTLLRAGELFF. The rearrangement links TRBV7-2 to TRBJ2-2; TRBD2 is the table's D call, not checked against the DNA. The CDR3 has 13 amino acids, counting both end residues. Germline V gives CDR1 SGHTA, CDR2 FQGNSA.

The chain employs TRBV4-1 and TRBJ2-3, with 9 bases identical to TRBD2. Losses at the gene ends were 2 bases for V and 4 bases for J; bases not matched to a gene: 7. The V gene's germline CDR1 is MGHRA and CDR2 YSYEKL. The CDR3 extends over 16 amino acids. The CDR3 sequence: CASSQSLAGFADTQYF. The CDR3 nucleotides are TGCGCCAGCAGCCAAAGCCTAGCGGGATTTGCAGATACGCAGTATTTT.

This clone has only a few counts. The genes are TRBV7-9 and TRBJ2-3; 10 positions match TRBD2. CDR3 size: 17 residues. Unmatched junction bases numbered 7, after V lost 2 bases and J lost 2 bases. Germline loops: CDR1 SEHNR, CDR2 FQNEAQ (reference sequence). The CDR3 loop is CASSLYGTSAFTDTQYF. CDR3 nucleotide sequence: TGTGCCAGCAGCTTATACGGGACTAGCGCCTTCACAGATACGCAGTATTTT.

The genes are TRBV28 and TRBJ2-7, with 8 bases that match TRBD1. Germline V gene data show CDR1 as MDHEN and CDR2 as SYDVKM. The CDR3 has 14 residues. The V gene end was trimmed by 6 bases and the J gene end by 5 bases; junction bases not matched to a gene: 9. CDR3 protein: CASRKGQVAHEQYF. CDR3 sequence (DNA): TGTGCCAGCAGAAAGGGACAGGTGGCCCACGAGCAGTACTTC. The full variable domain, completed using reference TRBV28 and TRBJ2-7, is DVKVTQSSRYLVKRTGEKVFLECVQDMDHENMFWYRQDPGLGLRLIYFSYDVKMKEKGDIPEGYSVSREKKERFSLILESASTNQTSMYLCASRKGQVAHEQYFGPGTRLTVT.

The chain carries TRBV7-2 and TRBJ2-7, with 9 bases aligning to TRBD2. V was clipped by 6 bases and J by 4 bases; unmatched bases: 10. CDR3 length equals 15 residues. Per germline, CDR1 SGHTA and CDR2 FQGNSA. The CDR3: CASSTSSAGGYEQYF. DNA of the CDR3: TGTGCCAGCAGTACTAGTTCAGCGGGAGGTTACGAGCAGTACTTC.

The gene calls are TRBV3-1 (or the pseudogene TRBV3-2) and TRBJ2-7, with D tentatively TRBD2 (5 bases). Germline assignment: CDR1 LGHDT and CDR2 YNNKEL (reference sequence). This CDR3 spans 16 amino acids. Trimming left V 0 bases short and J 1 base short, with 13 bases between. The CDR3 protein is CASSQDSGGGSYEQYF. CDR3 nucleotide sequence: TGTGCCAGCAGCCAAGATTCTGGAGGCGGGTCCTACGAGCAGTACTTC.

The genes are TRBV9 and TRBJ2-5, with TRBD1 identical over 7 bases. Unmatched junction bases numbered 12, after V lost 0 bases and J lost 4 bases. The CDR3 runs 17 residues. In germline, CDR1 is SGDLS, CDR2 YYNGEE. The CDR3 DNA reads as TGTGCCAGCAGCGTAGGTAAAGGGGGCGCTACAGGAGAGACCCAGTACTTC. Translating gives CASSVGKGGATGETQYF.

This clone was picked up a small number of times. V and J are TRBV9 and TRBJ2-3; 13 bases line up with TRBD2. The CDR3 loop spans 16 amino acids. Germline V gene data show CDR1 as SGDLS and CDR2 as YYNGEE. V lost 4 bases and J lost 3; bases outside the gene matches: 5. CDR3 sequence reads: CASSPRTSGSTDTQYF. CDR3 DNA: TGTGCCAGCAGCCCACGGACTAGCGGGAGTACAGATACGCAGTATTTT.

The chain's CDR3 is CASSLGQGRNNSPLHF. Here the CDR3 DNA reads TGTGCCAGCAGCTTAGGACAGGGGAGAAATAATTCACCCCTCCACTTT. The genes are TRBV11-3 and TRBJ1-6; 8 bases fit TRBD1. Germline-derived CDR1 and CDR2 are SGHNT and YENEEA. The CDR3 has 16 residues. With 1 base clipped from V and 5 bases from J, the junction kept 4 bases outside the gene matches. Drawing the rest from reference TRBV11-3 and TRBJ1-6, the complete variable domain is EAGVVQSPRYKIIEKKQPVAFWCNPISGHNTLYWYLQNLGQGPELLIRYENEEAVDDSQLPKDRFSAERLKGVDSTLKIQPAELGDSAVYLCASSLGQGRNNSPLHFGNGTRLTVT.

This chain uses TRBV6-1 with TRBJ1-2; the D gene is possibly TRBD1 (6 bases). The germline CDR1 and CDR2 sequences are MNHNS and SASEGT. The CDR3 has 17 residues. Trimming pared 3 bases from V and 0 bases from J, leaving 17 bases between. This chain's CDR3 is CASSETGRGKTNYGYTF. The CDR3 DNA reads TGTGCCAGCAGTGAGACAGGTCGGGGAAAAACTAACTATGGCTACACCTTC.

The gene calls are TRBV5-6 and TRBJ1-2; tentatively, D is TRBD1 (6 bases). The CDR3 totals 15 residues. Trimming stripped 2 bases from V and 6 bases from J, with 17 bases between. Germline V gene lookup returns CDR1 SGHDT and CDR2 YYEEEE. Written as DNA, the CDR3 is TGTGCCAGCAGCTTCAAAACAGGGTTCGTGAATGGCTACACCTTC. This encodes CASSFKTGFVNGYTF.

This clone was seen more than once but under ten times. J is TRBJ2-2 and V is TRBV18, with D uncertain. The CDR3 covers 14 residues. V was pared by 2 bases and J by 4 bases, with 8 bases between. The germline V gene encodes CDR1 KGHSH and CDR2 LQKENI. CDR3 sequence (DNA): TGTGCCAGCTCACCAAACCCGAGCACCGGGGAGCTGTTTTTT. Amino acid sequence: CASSPNPSTGELFF.

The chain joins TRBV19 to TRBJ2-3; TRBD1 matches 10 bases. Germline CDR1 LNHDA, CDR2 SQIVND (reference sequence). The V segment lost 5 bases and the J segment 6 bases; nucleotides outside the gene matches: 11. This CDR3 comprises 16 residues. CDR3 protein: CASSRTGTGAPDTQYF. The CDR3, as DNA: TGTGCCAGTAGTCGGACCGGGACAGGGGCCCCCGATACGCAGTATTTT.

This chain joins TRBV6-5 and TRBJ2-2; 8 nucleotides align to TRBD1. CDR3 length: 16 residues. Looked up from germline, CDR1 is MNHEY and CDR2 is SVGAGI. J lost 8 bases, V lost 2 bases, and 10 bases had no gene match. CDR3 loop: CASSYERTGFIGELFF. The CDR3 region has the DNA TGTGCCAGCAGTTACGAAAGGACAGGGTTTATTGGGGAGCTGTTTTTT.

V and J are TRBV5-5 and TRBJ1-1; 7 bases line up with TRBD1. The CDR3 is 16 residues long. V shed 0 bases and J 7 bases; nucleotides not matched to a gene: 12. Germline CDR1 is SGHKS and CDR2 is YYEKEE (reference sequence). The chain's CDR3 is CASSLEGTAISNEAFF. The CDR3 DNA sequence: TGTGCCAGCAGCTTGGAAGGGACAGCCATTTCCAATGAAGCTTTCTTT.

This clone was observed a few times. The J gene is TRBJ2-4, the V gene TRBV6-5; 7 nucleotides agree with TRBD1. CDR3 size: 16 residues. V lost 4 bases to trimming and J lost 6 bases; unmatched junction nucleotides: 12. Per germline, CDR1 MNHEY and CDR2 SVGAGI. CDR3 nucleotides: TGTGCCAGCAGTTCCTTTCCCCGACAGGGCGGAAACATTCAGTACTTC. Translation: CASSSFPRQGGNIQYF.

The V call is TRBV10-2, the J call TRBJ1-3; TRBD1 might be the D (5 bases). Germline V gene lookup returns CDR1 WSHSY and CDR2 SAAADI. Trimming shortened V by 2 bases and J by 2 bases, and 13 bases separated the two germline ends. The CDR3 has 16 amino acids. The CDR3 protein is CASSEVWQGTGNTIYF. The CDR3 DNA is TGCGCCAGCAGTGAGGTTTGGCAGGGAACTGGAAACACCATATATTTT.

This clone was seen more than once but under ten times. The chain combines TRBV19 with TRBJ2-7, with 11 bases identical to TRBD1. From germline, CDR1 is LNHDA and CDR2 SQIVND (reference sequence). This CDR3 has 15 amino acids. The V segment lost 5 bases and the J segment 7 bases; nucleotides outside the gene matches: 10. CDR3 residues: CASSPRTGGFGEQYF. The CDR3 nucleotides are TGTGCCAGTAGTCCCCGGACAGGGGGCTTCGGGGAGCAGTACTTC.

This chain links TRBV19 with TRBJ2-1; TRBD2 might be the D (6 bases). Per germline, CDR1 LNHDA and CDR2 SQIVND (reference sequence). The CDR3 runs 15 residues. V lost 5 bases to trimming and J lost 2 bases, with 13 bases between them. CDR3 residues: CASSSSSGPYNEQFF. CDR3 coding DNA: TGTGCCAGTAGTTCCAGTAGCGGCCCCTACAATGAGCAGTTCTTC.

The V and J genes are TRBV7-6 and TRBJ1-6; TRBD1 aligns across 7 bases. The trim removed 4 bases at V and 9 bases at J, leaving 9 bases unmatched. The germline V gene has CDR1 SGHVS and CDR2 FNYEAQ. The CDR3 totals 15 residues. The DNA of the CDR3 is TGTGCCAGCAGCTCTGATAGACAGGGCTTTTCACCCCTCCACTTT. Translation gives CASSSDRQGFSPLHF. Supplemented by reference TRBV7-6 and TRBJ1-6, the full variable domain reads GAGVSQSPRYKVTKRGQDVALRCDPISGHVSLYWYRQALGQGPEFLTYFNYEAQQDKSGLPNDRFSAERPEGSISTLTIQRTEQRDSAMYRCASSSDRQGFSPLHFGNGTRLTVT.

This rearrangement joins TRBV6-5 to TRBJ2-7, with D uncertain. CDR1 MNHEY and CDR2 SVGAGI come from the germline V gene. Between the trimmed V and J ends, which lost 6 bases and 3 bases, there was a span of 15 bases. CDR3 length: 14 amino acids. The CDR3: CASRFTVGNYEQYF. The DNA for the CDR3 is TGTGCCAGCAGGTTTACAGTGGGCAACTACGAGCAGTACTTC.

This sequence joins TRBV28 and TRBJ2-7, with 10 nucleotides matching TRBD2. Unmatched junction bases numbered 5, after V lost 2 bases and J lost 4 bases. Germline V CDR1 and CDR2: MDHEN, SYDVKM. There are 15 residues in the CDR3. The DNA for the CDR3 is TGTGCCAGCAGTTTACAGACTAGCGGGCAGTACGAGCAGTACTTC. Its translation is CASSLQTSGQYEQYF.

CDR3 coding DNA: TGTGCTAGTGGTTTGGGACAGGGGGTATCTGGAAACACCATATATTTT. It encodes CASGLGQGVSGNTIYF. This chain links TRBV12-5 with TRBJ1-3; 9 nucleotides align to TRBD1. With 1 base clipped from V and 1 base from J, the junction kept 2 bases outside the gene matches. This CDR3 has 16 residues. Germline V gives CDR1 LGHNT, CDR2 FRNRAP.

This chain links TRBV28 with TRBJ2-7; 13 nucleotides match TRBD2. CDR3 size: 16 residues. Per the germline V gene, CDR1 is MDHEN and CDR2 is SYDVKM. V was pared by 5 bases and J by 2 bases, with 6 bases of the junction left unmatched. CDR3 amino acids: CASSPRTSGSTYEQYF. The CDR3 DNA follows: TGTGCCAGCAGTCCAAGGACTAGCGGGAGTACCTACGAGCAGTACTTC. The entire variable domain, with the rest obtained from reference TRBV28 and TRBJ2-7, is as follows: DVKVTQSSRYLVKRTGEKVFLECVQDMDHENMFWYRQDPGLGLRLIYFSYDVKMKEKGDIPEGYSVSREKKERFSLILESASTNQTSMYLCASSPRTSGSTYEQYFGPGTRLTVT.